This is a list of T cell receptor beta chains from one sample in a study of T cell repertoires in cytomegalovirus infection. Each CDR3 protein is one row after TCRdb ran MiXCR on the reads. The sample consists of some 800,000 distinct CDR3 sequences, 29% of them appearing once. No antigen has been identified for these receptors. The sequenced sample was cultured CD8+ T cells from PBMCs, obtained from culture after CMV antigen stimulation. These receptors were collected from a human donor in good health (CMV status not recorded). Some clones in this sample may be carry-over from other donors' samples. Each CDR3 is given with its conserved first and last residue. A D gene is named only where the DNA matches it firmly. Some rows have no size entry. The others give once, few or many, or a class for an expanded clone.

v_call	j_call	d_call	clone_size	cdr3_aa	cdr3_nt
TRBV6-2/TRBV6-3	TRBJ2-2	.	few	CAHRYGTNTGELFF	TGTGCCCATCGGTACGGTACCAACACCGGGGAGCTGTTTTTT
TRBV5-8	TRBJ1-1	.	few	CASSQHLNTEAFF	TGTGCCAGCAGCCAGCACTTGAACACTGAAGCTTTCTTT
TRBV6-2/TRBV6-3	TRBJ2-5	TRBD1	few	CASSILPGQGEETQYF	TGTGCCAGCTCGATACTGCCGGGACAGGGTGAGGAGACCCAGTACTTC
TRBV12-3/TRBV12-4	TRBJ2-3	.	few	CASSFPPLGAVTDTQYF	TGTGCCAGCAGTTTTCCCCCGCTGGGCGCCGTCACAGATACGCAGTATTTT
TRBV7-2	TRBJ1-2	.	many	CASSSLAQGNYGYTF	TGTGCCAGCAGCTCCCTAGCCCAGGGGAACTATGGCTACACCTTC
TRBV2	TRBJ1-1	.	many	CVRGRGWGLNTEAFF	TGTGTCAGGGGCAGGGGTTGGGGGTTGAACACTGAAGCTTTCTTT
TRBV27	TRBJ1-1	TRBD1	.	CASSLRTYRGRGNTEAFF	TGTGCCAGCAGTTTACGCACCTACAGGGGGCGAGGGAACACTGAAGCTTTCTTT
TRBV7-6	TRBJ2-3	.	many	CASSLEGRSTDTQYF	TGTGCCAGCAGCTTAGAGGGGCGGAGCACAGATACGCAGTATTTT
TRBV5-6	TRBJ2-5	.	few	CASRVLGTSDQETQYF	TGTGCCAGCAGAGTACTAGGGACATCGGATCAAGAGACCCAGTACTTC
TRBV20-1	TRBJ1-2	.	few	CSARDLRGVNYGYTF	TGCAGTGCTAGAGATCTCCGGGGGGTAAACTATGGCTACACCTTC
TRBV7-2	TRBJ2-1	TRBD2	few	CASSLDTSGGNNEQFF	TGTGCCAGCAGCTTAGATACTAGCGGGGGGAACAATGAGCAGTTCTTC
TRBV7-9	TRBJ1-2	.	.	CASKAGTNYGYTF	TGTGCCAGCAAAGCCGGTACTAACTATGGCTACACCTTC
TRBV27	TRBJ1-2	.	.	CASAGRRGYTF	TGTGCCAGCGCCGGGCGCCGCGGCTACACCTTC
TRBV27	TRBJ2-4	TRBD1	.	CASSETGAQNIQYF	TGTGCCAGCAGTGAGACAGGGGCCCAAAACATTCAGTACTTC
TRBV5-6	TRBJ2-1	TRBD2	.	CASSSRTRVNEQFF	TGTGCCAGCAGCTCGCGGACTAGAGTTAATGAGCAGTTCTTC
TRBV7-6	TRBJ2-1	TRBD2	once	CASGGGGGYEQFF	TGTGCCAGTGGGGGCGGGGGGGGATATGAGCAGTTCTTC
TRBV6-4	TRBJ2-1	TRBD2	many	CASSDSGDSYNEQFF	TGTGCCAGCAGCGACAGCGGGGACTCCTACAATGAGCAGTTCTTC
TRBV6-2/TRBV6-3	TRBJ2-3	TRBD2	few	CASSYSTSGWGTDTQYF	TGTGCCAGCAGTTACTCAACTAGCGGATGGGGCACAGATACGCAGTATTTT
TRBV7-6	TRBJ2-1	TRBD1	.	CASSLSSQGKEQFF	TGTGCCAGCAGCTTATCCTCACAGGGGAAGGAGCAGTTCTTC
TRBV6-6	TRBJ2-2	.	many	CASSYESRGDTGELFF	TGTGCCAGCAGTTACGAAAGCCGGGGTGACACCGGGGAGCTGTTTTTT
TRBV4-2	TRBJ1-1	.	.	CASSQAPLGAPEAFF	TGTGCCAGCAGCCAAGCCCCCCTCGGCGCACCTGAAGCTTTCTTT
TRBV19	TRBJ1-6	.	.	CASSTLDSGPYNSPLHF	TGTGCCAGTAGTACCTTAGATTCGGGACCTTATAATTCACCCCTCCACTTT
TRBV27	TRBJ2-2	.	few	CASSLGGAPGELFF	TGTGCCAGCAGTTTAGGAGGGGCCCCCGGGGAGCTGTTTTTT
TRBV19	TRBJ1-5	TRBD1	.	CASSPGQVLGGNQPQHF	TGTGCCAGTAGTCCAGGACAGGTCCTGGGCGGCAATCAGCCCCAGCATTTT
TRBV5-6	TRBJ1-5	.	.	CASSMGPSQPQHF	TGTGCCAGCAGCATGGGTCCGTCGCAGCCCCAGCATTTT
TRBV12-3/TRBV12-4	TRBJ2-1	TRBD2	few	CASTQGTSGGAIYNEQFF	TGTGCCAGCACCCAGGGGACTAGCGGGGGGGCCATATACAATGAGCAGTTCTTC
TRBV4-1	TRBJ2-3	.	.	CASSQVKGETSTDTQYF	TGCGCCAGCAGCCAAGTGAAGGGGGAGACTAGCACAGATACGCAGTATTTT
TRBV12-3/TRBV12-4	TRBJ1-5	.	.	CATQGPGSNQPQHF	TGTGCCACACAGGGCCCGGGGAGCAATCAGCCCCAGCATTTT
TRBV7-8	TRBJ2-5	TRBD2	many	CASSLTSLAGQETQYF	TGTGCCAGCAGCTTAACTAGTCTAGCGGGCCAAGAGACCCAGTACTTC
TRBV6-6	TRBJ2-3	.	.	CASSTGGSSTDTQYF	TGTGCCAGCAGTACCGGGGGCTCTAGCACAGATACGCAGTATTTT
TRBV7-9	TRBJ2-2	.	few	CASSGRGIYSGELFF	TGTGCCAGCAGCGGCCGGGGCATCTACTCCGGGGAGCTGTTTTTT
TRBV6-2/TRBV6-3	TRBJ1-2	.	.	CASSSLRDPGNTF	TGTGCCAGCAGTTCGCTCCGGGACCCGGGGAACACCTTC
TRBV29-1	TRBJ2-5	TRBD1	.	CSVPGTGAPDFQETQYF	TGCAGCGTTCCCGGGACAGGGGCCCCAGACTTTCAAGAGACCCAGTACTTC
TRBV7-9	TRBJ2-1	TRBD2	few	CASGRKRAGGDNEQFF	TGTGCCAGCGGTCGTAAACGAGCGGGGGGCGACAATGAGCAGTTCTTC
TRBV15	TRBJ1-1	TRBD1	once	CATSRVPGGLNTEAFF	TGTGCCACCAGCAGAGTTCCAGGGGGCTTGAACACTGAAGCTTTCTTT
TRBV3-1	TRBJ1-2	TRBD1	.	CASSQDDREYDGYTF	TGTGCCAGCAGCCAAGATGACAGGGAATATGATGGCTACACCTTC
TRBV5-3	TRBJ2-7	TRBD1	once	CASFPRTGLLDGQYF	TGTGCCAGCTTTCCCCGGACAGGTCTCTTAGACGGGCAGTACTTC
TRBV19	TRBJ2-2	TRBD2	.	CASTPGTSGFGELFF	TGTGCCAGTACCCCCGGGACTAGCGGGTTCGGGGAGCTGTTTTTT
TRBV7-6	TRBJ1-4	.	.	CASSSGQATNEKLFF	TGTGCCAGCAGCTCGGGACAAGCAACTAATGAAAAACTGTTTTTT
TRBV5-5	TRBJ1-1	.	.	CASSLSLQTKTNTEAFF	TGTGCCAGCAGCTTAAGTCTGCAGACAAAGACGAACACTGAAGCTTTCTTT
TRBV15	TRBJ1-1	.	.	CATSVRGREVFF	TGTGCCACCAGCGTCCGGGGCCGTGAAGTTTTCTTT
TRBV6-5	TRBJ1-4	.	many	CASRLAGFPEKLFF	TGTGCCAGCAGATTGGCCGGCTTCCCGGAAAAACTGTTTTTT
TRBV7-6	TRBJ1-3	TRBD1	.	CASSNPPGQGIGNTIYF	TGTGCCAGCAGCAACCCACCGGGACAGGGGATTGGAAACACCATATATTTT
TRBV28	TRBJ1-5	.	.	CASTTVGNQPQHF	TGTGCCAGCACGACGGTGGGCAATCAGCCCCAGCATTTT
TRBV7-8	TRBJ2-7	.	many	CASSFQDSYEQYF	TGTGCCAGCAGCTTCCAGGATTCCTACGAGCAGTACTTC
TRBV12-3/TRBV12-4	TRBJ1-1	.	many	CASSFGTGNTEAFF	TGTGCCAGCAGTTTTGGGACGGGGAACACTGAAGCTTTCTTT
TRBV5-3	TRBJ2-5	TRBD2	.	CASSLGHSPGGPGETQYF	TGTGCCAGCAGCTTGGGGCACTCTCCGGGGGGGCCTGGGGAGACCCAGTACTTC
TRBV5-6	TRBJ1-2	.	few	CASSLVQAEGYTF	TGTGCCAGCAGCTTGGTACAGGCGGAGGGCTACACCTTC
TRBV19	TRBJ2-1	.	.	CASSRHLANNEQFF	TGTGCCAGTAGCCGACACCTAGCAAACAATGAGCAGTTCTTC
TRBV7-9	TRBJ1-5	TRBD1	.	CASSNHRGSPNQPQHF	TGTGCCAGCAGCAACCACAGGGGGTCCCCCAATCAGCCCCAGCATTTT
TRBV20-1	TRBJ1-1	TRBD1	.	CSARGDRRPNTEAFF	TGCAGTGCTAGAGGGGACAGGCGGCCGAACACTGAAGCTTTCTTT
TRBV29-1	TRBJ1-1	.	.	CSVWAGNTEAFF	TGCAGCGTTTGGGCAGGGAACACTGAAGCTTTCTTT
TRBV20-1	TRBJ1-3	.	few	CSAIPRGAGNTIYF	TGCAGTGCTATTCCGCGGGGAGCTGGAAACACCATATATTTT
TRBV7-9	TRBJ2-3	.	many	CASLEGTDTQYF	TGTGCCAGCCTGGAGGGAACAGATACGCAGTATTTT
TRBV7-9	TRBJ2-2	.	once	CASSLLGSNTGELFF	TGTGCCAGCAGCTTACTCGGATCGAACACCGGGGAGCTGTTTTTT
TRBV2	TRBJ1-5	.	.	CASSEALRGGLDQPQHF	TGTGCCAGCAGTGAAGCGCTTCGAGGGGGTTTGGATCAGCCCCAGCATTTT
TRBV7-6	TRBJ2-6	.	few	CASSLLALSGANVLTF	TGTGCCAGCAGCCTACTTGCCCTCTCTGGGGCCAACGTCCTGACTTTC
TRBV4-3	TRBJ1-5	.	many	CASSQDRVYYGGSNQPQHF	TGCGCCAGCAGCCAAGATCGCGTTTATTATGGCGGTAGCAATCAGCCCCAGCATTTT